This is a list of T cell receptor beta chains from one sample in a study of blood T cell repertoires in COVID-19. Sequencing was performed with immunoSEQ multiplex PCR; in TCRdb, only in-frame clones are kept and a portion is missing. The sample shows 90,000 to 120,000 clones, 80% to 90% of them seen only once. What was sequenced was peripheral blood. These receptors all come from an elderly woman with acute or convalescent COVID-19. CDR3s include the opening cysteine and the closing phenylalanine or tryptophan. The D gene is left open where the match is weak. Size is omitted from some rows. Given values are once, few, many or a class for expanded clones.

NA | TRBJ2-1 | TRBV5-5 | TRBD1 | CASSFPGQGVVEQFF | TGTGCCAGCAGCTTCCCGGGACAGGGGGTAGTTGAGCAGTTCTTC
once | TRBJ1-6 | TRBV10-3 | NA | CAITEGEFYNSPLHF | TGTGCCATCACCGAGGGGGAATTCTATAATTCACCCCTCCACTTT
NA | TRBJ2-7 | TRBV24-1 | NA | CATSDQHTGFEQYF | TGTGCCACCAGTGATCAACACACAGGGTTCGAGCAGTACTTC
NA | TRBJ2-6 | TRBV7-3 | TRBD1 | CASSPTGISGANVLTF | TGTGCCAGCAGCCCGACAGGGATCTCTGGGGCCAACGTCCTGACTTTC
NA | TRBJ2-7 | TRBV27 | TRBD1 | CASSIRDRTYEQYF | TGTGCCAGCAGCATCCGGGACAGGACCTACGAGCAGTACTTC
NA | TRBJ2-7 | TRBV4-3 | NA | CASSQALNQGYEQYF | TGCGCCAGCAGCCAAGCCTTGAATCAGGGCTACGAGCAGTACTTC
once | TRBJ2-3 | TRBV18 | NA | CASSPSGPSTDTQYF | TGTGCCAGCTCACCATCAGGGCCTAGCACAGATACGCAGTATTTT
few | TRBJ2-6 | TRBV4-3 | TRBD1 | CASSQAGQGPSGANVLTF | TGCGCCAGCAGCCAAGCGGGACAGGGGCCCTCTGGGGCCAACGTCCTGACTTTC
NA | TRBJ2-5 | TRBV14 | NA | CASSSGGYVLQETQYF | TGTGCCAGCAGCTCAGGGGGGTACGTCCTTCAAGAGACCCAGTACTTC
NA | TRBJ1-4 | TRBV7-2 | NA | CASSLAGGGAGEKLFF | TGTGCCAGCAGCTTAGCGGGCGGGGGGGCTGGAGAAAAACTGTTTTTT
NA | TRBJ1-2 | TRBV5-8 | NA | CASSLGRPGYGYTF | TGTGCCAGCAGCTTGGGACGCCCGGGCTATGGCTACACCTTC
NA | TRBJ1-1 | TRBV7-9 | TRBD1 | CASSSWTGDTEAFF | TGTGCCAGCAGCTCCTGGACAGGGGACACTGAAGCTTTCTTT
NA | TRBJ2-1 | TRBV11-2 | TRBD2 | CASSLGAGGGYEQFF | TGTGCCAGCAGCTTAGGAGCGGGGGGCGGCTATGAGCAGTTCTTC
NA | TRBJ2-5 | TRBV18 | TRBD2 | CASSPNPLAGGGGETQYF | TGTGCCAGCTCACCAAATCCCCTAGCGGGGGGCGGTGGAGAGACCCAGTACTTC
NA | TRBJ1-4 | TRBV3-1/TRBV3-2 | NA | CASSPSTNEKLFF | TGTGCCAGCAGCCCATCAACTAATGAAAAACTGTTTTTT
NA | TRBJ1-1 | TRBV18 | TRBD1 | CASSRRTGGGNTEAFF | TGTGCCAGCTCACGACGGACAGGGGGCGGGAACACTGAAGCTTTCTTT
NA | TRBJ2-1 | TRBV5-1 | NA | CASSLALGLTEQFF | TGCGCCAGCAGCTTGGCCCTGGGCCTGACTGAGCAGTTCTTC
NA | TRBJ2-1 | TRBV24-1 | TRBD1 | CATSDSSTGHVRNEQFF | TGTGCCACCAGTGATTCCTCGACAGGGCATGTAAGGAATGAGCAGTTCTTC
once | TRBJ1-2 | TRBV19 | TRBD1 | CASSRTGGNYGYTF | TGTGCCAGTAGTAGGACAGGGGGCAACTATGGCTACACCTTC
few | TRBJ1-5 | TRBV6-2/TRBV6-3 | NA | CASSYGGVRPQHF | TGTGCCAGCAGTTATGGGGGGGTGCGGCCCCAGCATTTT
NA | TRBJ1-6 | TRBV27 | NA | CASSPPGGLNSPLHF | TGTGCCAGCAGTCCGCCGGGGGGCCTTAATTCACCCCTCCACTTT
NA | TRBJ2-2 | TRBV9 | TRBD1 | CASSEPMGQVTTGELFF | TGTGCCAGCAGTGAACCCATGGGACAGGTCACCACCGGGGAGCTGTTTTTT
NA | TRBJ2-1 | TRBV4-3 | TRBD1 | CASSQTGTGALYEQFF | TGCGCCAGCAGCCAAACCGGGACAGGGGCTTTGTATGAGCAGTTCTTC
NA | TRBJ2-4 | TRBV19 | TRBD1 | CASSLDGQGLAKNIQYF | TGTGCCAGTAGTTTAGACGGACAGGGACTAGCCAAAAACATTCAGTACTTC
NA | TRBJ2-7 | TRBV4-1 | TRBD2 | CASSLIAGFNDEQYF | TGCGCCAGCAGCCTTATAGCGGGGTTCAACGACGAGCAGTACTTC
NA | TRBJ2-7 | TRBV19 | NA | CASSIGAGSYEQYF | TGTGCCAGTAGTATAGGAGCAGGGTCCTACGAGCAGTACTTC
NA | TRBJ1-5 | TRBV21-1 | NA | CASSAGTGTRKQPQHF | TGTGCCAGCAGCGCCGGGACAGGGACGCGAAAACAGCCCCAGCATTTT
NA | TRBJ1-2 | TRBV19 | NA | CASRGIYDGGDYGYTF | TGTGCCAGTAGGGGAATCTACGACGGGGGGGACTATGGCTACACCTTC
NA | TRBJ1-2 | TRBV30 | NA | CAWTIQGYGYTF | TGTGCCTGGACCATACAGGGATATGGCTACACCTTC
NA | TRBJ1-5 | TRBV4-1 | NA | CASSQGGVTGGNQPQHF | TGCGCCAGCAGCCAAGGCGGGGTCACGGGGGGCAATCAGCCCCAGCATTTT
NA | TRBJ2-5 | TRBV7-7 | NA | CASSLAGGTQETQYF | TGTGCCAGCAGCTTAGCGGGGGGTACCCAAGAGACCCAGTACTTC
NA | TRBJ1-2 | TRBV10-3 | NA | CAITSQDSPSYGYTF | TGTGCCATCACGTCCCAGGACAGCCCGTCCTATGGCTACACCTTC
few | TRBJ2-1 | TRBV29-1 | NA | CSVLRGTGPVSEQFF | TGCAGCGTTCTCAGGGGGACTGGACCGGTAAGTGAGCAGTTCTTC
NA | TRBJ1-3 | TRBV18 | NA | CASSPSGAGGNTIYF | TGTGCCAGCTCACCTTCAGGGGCTGGTGGAAACACCATATATTTT
NA | TRBJ2-2 | TRBV11-2 | TRBD1 | CASSLGTGRYTGELFF | TGTGCCAGCAGCTTAGGGACAGGCAGATACACCGGGGAGCTGTTTTTT
NA | TRBJ1-1 | TRBV6-2/TRBV6-3 | NA | CASSYRFTSTEAFF | TGTGCCAGCAGTTACCGCTTTACGAGTACTGAAGCTTTCTTT
NA | TRBJ2-5 | TRBV2 | TRBD2 | CASGGVETQYF | TGTGCCAGCGGGGGGGTAGAGACCCAGTACTTC
NA | TRBJ2-5 | TRBV29-1 | TRBD2 | CSVEVAGYQETQYF | TGCAGCGTTGAAGTAGCGGGGTACCAAGAGACCCAGTACTTC
NA | TRBJ2-5 | TRBV5-1 | NA | CASSLGGGETQYF | TGCGCCAGCAGCTTGGGCGGAGGGGAGACCCAGTACTTC
NA | TRBJ2-7 | TRBV5-1 | TRBD1 | CASSSGTGNYEQYF | TGCGCCAGCAGCTCCGGGACAGGGAACTACGAGCAGTACTTC
NA | TRBJ1-3 | TRBV7-2 | TRBD1 | CASSLVAGTVGNTIYF | TGTGCCAGCAGCTTAGTGGCCGGGACAGTAGGAAACACCATATATTTT
once | TRBJ2-5 | TRBV29-1 | TRBD1 | CSVVFVQGYQETQYF | TGCAGCGTTGTGTTCGTACAGGGGTACCAAGAGACCCAGTACTTC
NA | TRBJ1-1 | TRBV7-3 | NA | CASSLAGQIVNTEAFF | TGTGCCAGCAGCTTAGCTGGACAAATAGTGAACACTGAAGCTTTCTTT
NA | TRBJ2-5 | TRBV5-4 | NA | CASSLAVRGETQYF | TGTGCCAGCAGCTTGGCGGTTAGGGGGGAGACCCAGTACTTC
once | TRBJ1-3 | TRBV9 | NA | CASSQMSQGSGNTIYF | TGTGCCAGCAGCCAAATGTCTCAGGGGAGTGGAAACACCATATATTTT
few | TRBJ2-1 | TRBV18 | TRBD1 | CASSPLTGYNEQFF | TGTGCCAGCTCACCCTTGACAGGGTACAATGAGCAGTTCTTC
NA | TRBJ1-6 | TRBV7-2 | NA | CASSHNNSPLHF | TGTGCCAGCAGCCACAACAATTCACCCCTCCACTTT
NA | TRBJ2-5 | TRBV7-8 | NA | CASNRQQETQYF | TGTGCCAGCAACCGACAGCAAGAGACCCAGTACTTC